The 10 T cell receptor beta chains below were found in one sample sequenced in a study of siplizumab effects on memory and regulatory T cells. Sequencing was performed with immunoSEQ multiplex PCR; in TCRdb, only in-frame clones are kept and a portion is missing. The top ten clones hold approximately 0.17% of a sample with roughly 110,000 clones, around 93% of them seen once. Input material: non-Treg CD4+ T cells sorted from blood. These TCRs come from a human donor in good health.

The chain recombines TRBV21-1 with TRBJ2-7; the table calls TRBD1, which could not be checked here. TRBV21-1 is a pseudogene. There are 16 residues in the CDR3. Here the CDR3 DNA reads TGTGCCAGCAGCAATGGCCCCGGGACAGGCCTCTACGAGCAGTACTTC. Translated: CASSNGPGTGLYEQYF.

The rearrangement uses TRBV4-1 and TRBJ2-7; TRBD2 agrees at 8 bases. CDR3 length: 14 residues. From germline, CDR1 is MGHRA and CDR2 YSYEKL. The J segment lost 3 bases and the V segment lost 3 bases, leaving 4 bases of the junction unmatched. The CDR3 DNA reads TGCGCCAGCAGCCATCCGGGGGGGGACTACGAGCAGTACTTC. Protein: CASSHPGGDYEQYF.

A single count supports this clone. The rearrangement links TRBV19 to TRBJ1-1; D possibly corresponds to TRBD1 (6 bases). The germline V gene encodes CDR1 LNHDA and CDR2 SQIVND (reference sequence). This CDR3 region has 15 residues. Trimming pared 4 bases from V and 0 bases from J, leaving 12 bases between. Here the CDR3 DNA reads TGTGCCAGTAGTAAGGGGGTTCCCTTGAACACTGAAGCTTTCTTT. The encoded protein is CASSKGVPLNTEAFF. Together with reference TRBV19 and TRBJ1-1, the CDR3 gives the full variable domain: DGGITQSPKYLFRKEGQNVTLSCEQNLNHDAMYWYRQDPGQGLRLIYYSQIVNDFQKGDIAEGYSVSREKKESFPLTVTSAQKNPTAFYLCASSKGVPLNTEAFFGQGTRLTVV.

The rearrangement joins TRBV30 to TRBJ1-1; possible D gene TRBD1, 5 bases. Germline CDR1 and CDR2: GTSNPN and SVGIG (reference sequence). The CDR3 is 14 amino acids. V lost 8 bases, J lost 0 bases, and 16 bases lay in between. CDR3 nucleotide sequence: TGTGCCCGACAGACGGGAACCATGAACACTGAAGCTTTCTTT. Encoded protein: CARQTGTMNTEAFF.

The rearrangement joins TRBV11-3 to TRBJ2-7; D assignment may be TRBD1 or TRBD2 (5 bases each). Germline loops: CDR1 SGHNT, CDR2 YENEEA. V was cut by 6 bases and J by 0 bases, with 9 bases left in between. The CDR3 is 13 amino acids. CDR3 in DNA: TGTGCCAGCAGGGGGGAGAGCTCCTACGAGCAGTACTTC. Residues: CASRGESSYEQYF.

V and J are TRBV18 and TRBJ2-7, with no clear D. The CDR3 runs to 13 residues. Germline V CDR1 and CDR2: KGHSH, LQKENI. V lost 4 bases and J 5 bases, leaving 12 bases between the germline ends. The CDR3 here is CASSRALVDEQYF. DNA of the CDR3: TGTGCCAGCTCACGGGCCTTAGTGGACGAGCAGTACTTC.

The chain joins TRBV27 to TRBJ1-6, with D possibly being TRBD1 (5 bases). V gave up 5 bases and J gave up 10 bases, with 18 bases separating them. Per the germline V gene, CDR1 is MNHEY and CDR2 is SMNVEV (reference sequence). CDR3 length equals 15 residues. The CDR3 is CASSPRETPWSPLHF. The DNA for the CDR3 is TGTGCCAGCAGTCCCAGGGAGACCCCTTGGTCACCCCTCCACTTT.

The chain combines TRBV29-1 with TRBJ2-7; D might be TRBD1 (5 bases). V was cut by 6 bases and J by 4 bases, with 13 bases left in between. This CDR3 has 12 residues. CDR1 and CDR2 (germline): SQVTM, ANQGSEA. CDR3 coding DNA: TGCAGCGTGGGGCAGGGTTTATACGAGCAGTACTTC. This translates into CSVGQGLYEQYF.

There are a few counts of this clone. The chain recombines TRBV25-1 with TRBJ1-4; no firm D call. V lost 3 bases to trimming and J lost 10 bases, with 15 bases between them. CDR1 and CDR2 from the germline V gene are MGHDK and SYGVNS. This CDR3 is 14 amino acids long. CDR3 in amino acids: CASSDAPDIRKLFF. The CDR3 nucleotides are TGTGCCAGCAGTGACGCTCCCGATATCCGAAAACTGTTTTTT.

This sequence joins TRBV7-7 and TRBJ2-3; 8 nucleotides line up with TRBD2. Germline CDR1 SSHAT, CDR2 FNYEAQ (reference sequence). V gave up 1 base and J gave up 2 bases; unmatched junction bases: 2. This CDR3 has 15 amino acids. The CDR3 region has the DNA TGTGCCAGCAGCTTAGGGACTAGCTACACAGATACGCAGTATTTT. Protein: CASSLGTSYTDTQYF.